A selection of T cell receptor beta chains follows, all from one sample in a study of blood T cells in healthy people across ages. Each CDR3 protein gets one entry after TCRdb re-called the 5' RACE reads with MiXCR. There are under 750,000 distinct CDR3 sequences in the sample; under 55% occur only once, and around 25% lies in the top ten. The sequenced material came from blood. These receptors all stem from a man at least 80 years old in good health. The CDR3 runs from the conserved cysteine through the conserved F or W. D genes are given only for firm matches. The listing skips clone size in some rows; elsewhere it reads once, few, many or a size class.

abundance,j_gene,v_gene,d_gene,CDR3nt,CDR3aa
few,TRBJ2-1,TRBV10-3,.,TGTGCCATCAGTGAGTCCAGGGAGACAGCCTACAATGAGCAGTTCTTC,CAISESRETAYNEQFF
.,TRBJ1-6,TRBV28,.,TGTGCCAGCAGTTTAACAGGGAGCTCCTATAATTCACCCCTCCACTTT,CASSLTGSSYNSPLHF
few,TRBJ2-3,TRBV6-2/TRBV6-3,TRBD2,TGTGCCAGCAGGCCCCATCGACTAGCGGGAGGAGCCGATACGCAGTATTTT,CASRPHRLAGGADTQYF
few,TRBJ2-7,TRBV7-2,TRBD1,TGTGCCAGCAGCTTAGGGGACAGGCCTCACGAGCAGTACTTC,CASSLGDRPHEQYF
many,TRBJ2-7,TRBV6-6,.,TGTGCCAGCACACTTAGGGACCAAACCTACGAGCAGTACTTC,CASTLRDQTYEQYF
.,TRBJ1-2,TRBV6-6,TRBD1,TGTGCCAGCATTTCCACAGGGGACAGCCCTAACTATGGCTACACCTTC,CASISTGDSPNYGYTF
few,TRBJ2-3,TRBV20-1,.,TGCAGTGCTAGAGGGGATCCGGATACGCAGTATTTT,CSARGDPDTQYF
.,TRBJ2-1,TRBV7-3,.,TGTGCCAGCAGCCAGGCAGGGGCCAACAATGAGCAGTTCTTC,CASSQAGANNEQFF
few,TRBJ2-1,TRBV20-1,.,TGCAGTGCTAGAGAACCAGTCCCGAGCTCCTACAATGAGCAGTTCTTC,CSAREPVPSSYNEQFF
few,TRBJ2-5,TRBV7-6,.,TGTGCCAGCAGCTTAATCCTTAAGGGGACCCAGTACTTC,CASSLILKGTQYF
.,TRBJ2-5,TRBV20-1,TRBD1,TGCAGTGCCCAATCCCCGGGACAGCTTCAAGAGACCCAGTACTTC,CSAQSPGQLQETQYF
.,TRBJ2-1,TRBV12-5,.,TGTGCTAGTGGTTCGAACCTAGGGAGTACCAGCTCCTACAATGAGCAGTTCTTC,CASGSNLGSTSSYNEQFF
.,TRBJ2-7,TRBV28,TRBD2,TGTGCCCTAGCGGGAGGGCCCAGGTCCTACGAGCAGTACTTC,CALAGGPRSYEQYF
.,TRBJ2-4,TRBV15,TRBD2,TGTGCCACCAGGCGGACTAGCGGGGGGTTCCAGGTCGAAAACATTCAGTACTTC,CATRRTSGGFQVENIQYF
few,TRBJ2-3,TRBV15,.,TGTGCCACCAGCAGAGATCGTGATGGTACGCAGTATTTT,CATSRDRDGTQYF
.,TRBJ2-3,TRBV20-1,.,TGCAGTGCAGCTGGACAATCGAGACCTTATACGCAGTATTTT,CSAAGQSRPYTQYF
.,TRBJ1-3,TRBV29-1,.,TGCAGCGTTGAAGCAGGGAGGGGAAACACCATATATTTT,CSVEAGRGNTIYF
.,TRBJ1-5,TRBV4-3,.,TGCGCCAGCAGCCAAGGTGGGAATAGCAATCAGCCCCAGCATTTT,CASSQGGNSNQPQHF
.,TRBJ2-1,TRBV9,TRBD2,TGTGCCAGCAGCGCCCTAGTCAGCGGGGGGATAATGGGTGAGCAGTTCTTC,CASSALVSGGIMGEQFF
.,TRBJ1-3,TRBV7-9,.,TGTGCCAGCAGCCCGGGAAGGACAGGAAACACCATATATTTT,CASSPGRTGNTIYF
.,TRBJ1-2,TRBV6-2/TRBV6-3,TRBD1,TGTGCCAGCAGTTACTCTATGACAGGGGTCTATGGCTACACCTTC,CASSYSMTGVYGYTF
.,TRBJ1-4,TRBV7-6,TRBD1,TGTGCCAGCAGCTTACGGGTCCCGCAGGGGGCAAATGGTGAAAAACTGTTTTTT,CASSLRVPQGANGEKLFF
few,TRBJ2-1,TRBV5-5,TRBD2,TGTGCCAGCAGCTCCCCGGGAGGGTCCTACAATGAGCAGTTCTTC,CASSSPGGSYNEQFF
few,TRBJ1-2,TRBV5-1,TRBD1,TGCGCCAGCAGCTTGGAGGGACAGGGGGATGGCTACACCTTC,CASSLEGQGDGYTF
.,TRBJ1-2,TRBV4-3,.,TGCGCCAGCAGCCAAGATCCCCTCCCGGCTAACTATGGCTACACCTTC,CASSQDPLPANYGYTF
.,TRBJ2-1,TRBV6-2/TRBV6-3,TRBD1,TGTGCCAGCAGCCGCGCGGGACAGGGAAGGTCGGAGCAGTTCTTC,CASSRAGQGRSEQFF
.,TRBJ2-1,TRBV3-1,TRBD2,TGTGCCAGCAGCCGTCACTCTAGCGGGGGGGCTTTCAATGAGCAGTTCTTC,CASSRHSSGGAFNEQFF
few,TRBJ1-2,TRBV7-2,.,TGTGCCAGCAGCTTAGGCAGGGTCGGCATCAACTATGGCTACACCTTC,CASSLGRVGINYGYTF
few,TRBJ1-2,TRBV7-2,TRBD1,TGTGCCAGCAGCTTATGGGGACAGGGGAGGAGTAACTATGGCTACACCTTC,CASSLWGQGRSNYGYTF
.,TRBJ2-7,TRBV20-1,.,TGCAGTGCTCCCTTCCCCAGCACCTACGAGCAGTACTTC,CSAPFPSTYEQYF
.,TRBJ2-5,TRBV5-1,.,TGCGCCAGCAGCTTTGAGGGAACGCGGGAGACCCAGTACTTC,CASSFEGTRETQYF
many,TRBJ2-1,TRBV29-1,TRBD1,TGCAGCGTTTCAACAGGGGGCCACAATGAGCAGTTCTTC,CSVSTGGHNEQFF
few,TRBJ2-7,TRBV29-1,TRBD1,TGCAGCGTCGGGACAGGGGGCTCAGCGAGCGAGCAGTACTTC,CSVGTGGSASEQYF
.,TRBJ1-2,TRBV7-2,TRBD1,TGTGCCAGCAGCGCATGGACAGGGAAGTTGGGCTACACCTTC,CASSAWTGKLGYTF
.,TRBJ1-6,TRBV12-3/TRBV12-4,.,TGTGCCAGCAGGTTAAGGGCAGGGAATTCACCCCTCCACTTT,CASRLRAGNSPLHF
few,TRBJ2-7,TRBV10-3,.,TGTGCCATCAGTTTCCAGGGCTACGAGCAGTACTTC,CAISFQGYEQYF
few,TRBJ2-5,TRBV7-8,.,TGTGCCAGCAGCTCGATCTTGGACGGACAAGAGACCCAGTACTTC,CASSSILDGQETQYF
many,TRBJ1-1,TRBV6-6,.,TGTGCCAGCCGCATGGAGGGCCGGAACACTGAAGCTTTCTTT,CASRMEGRNTEAFF
few,TRBJ1-6,TRBV5-1,.,TGCGCCAGCAGCGTCGGCTCCTATAATTCACCCCTCCACTTT,CASSVGSYNSPLHF
.,TRBJ2-2,TRBV20-1,TRBD2,TGCAGTGGGGAAACGGGACTAGCGGACACCGGGGAGCTGTTTTTT,CSGETGLADTGELFF
.,TRBJ2-4,TRBV7-2,TRBD2,TGTGCCAGCAGCTCGGCGGGACTAGCGGCCAAAAACATTCAGTACTTC,CASSSAGLAAKNIQYF
many,TRBJ1-1,TRBV7-9,.,TGTGCCAGCAGCCCCGTTGCGAACACTGAAGCTTTCTTT,CASSPVANTEAFF
.,TRBJ1-5,TRBV5-1,.,TGCGCCAGCAGCCTGTGGGGGGATCAGGGTCAGCCCCAGCATTTT,CASSLWGDQGQPQHF
.,TRBJ2-7,TRBV4-1,.,TGCGCCAGCAGCCTTCTCCCGGCCGGGACCTACGAGCAGTACTTC,CASSLLPAGTYEQYF
few,TRBJ2-3,TRBV28,.,TGTGCCAGCAGTCACCTCAGGGATAGCACAGATACGCAGTATTTT,CASSHLRDSTDTQYF
once,TRBJ2-1,TRBV12-3/TRBV12-4,.,TGTGCCAGCAGCCCAAACGCCGGGAGCTCCTACAATGAGCAGTTCTTC,CASSPNAGSSYNEQFF
.,TRBJ2-1,TRBV9,.,TGTGCCAGCAGCGTAGCTAACAATGAGCAGTTCTTC,CASSVANNEQFF
.,TRBJ1-1,TRBV9,.,TGTGCCAGCAGCGTAGACCTGAACACTGAAGCTTTCTTT,CASSVDLNTEAFF
.,TRBJ2-5,TRBV27,TRBD2,TGTGCCAGCAGTCCCAGACTAGCGGGGGTCCAAGAGACCCAGTACTTC,CASSPRLAGVQETQYF
once,TRBJ1-5,TRBV27,.,TGTGCCAGCAGTCCCTATGGGGGCTCGCATAGCAATCAGCCCCAGCATTTT,CASSPYGGSHSNQPQHF
once,TRBJ2-1,TRBV9,TRBD1,TGTGCCAGCAGCGGGAGGCAGGGGGCCTACAATGAGCAGTTCTTC,CASSGRQGAYNEQFF
.,TRBJ1-2,TRBV7-9,TRBD1,TGTGCCAGCAGCTTAAAGACAGGGGACGACTATGGCTACACCTTC,CASSLKTGDDYGYTF